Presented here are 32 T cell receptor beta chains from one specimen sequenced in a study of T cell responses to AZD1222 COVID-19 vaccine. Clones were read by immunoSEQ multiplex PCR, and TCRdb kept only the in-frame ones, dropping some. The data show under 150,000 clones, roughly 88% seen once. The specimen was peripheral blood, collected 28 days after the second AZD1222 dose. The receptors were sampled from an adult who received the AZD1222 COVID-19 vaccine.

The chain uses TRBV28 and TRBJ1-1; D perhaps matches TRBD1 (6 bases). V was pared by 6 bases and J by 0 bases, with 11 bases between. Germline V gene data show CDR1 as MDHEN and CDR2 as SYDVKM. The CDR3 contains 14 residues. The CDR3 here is CASRVDRLNTEAFF. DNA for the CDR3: TGTGCCAGCAGAGTAGACAGGTTGAACACTGAAGCTTTCTTT.

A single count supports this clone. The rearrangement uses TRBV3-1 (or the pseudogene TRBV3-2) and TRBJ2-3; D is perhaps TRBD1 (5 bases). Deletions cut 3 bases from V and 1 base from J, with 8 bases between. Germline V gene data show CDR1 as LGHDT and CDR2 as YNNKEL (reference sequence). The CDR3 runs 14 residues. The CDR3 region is CASSQGRGTDTQYF. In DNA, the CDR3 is TGTGCCAGCAGCCAGGGGCGCGGCACAGATACGCAGTATTTT.

In DNA form, the CDR3 reads TGTGCCAGCAGCCCAATTGGAAGGGGGGAAAAACTGTTTTTT. This translates into CASSPIGRGEKLFF. J is TRBJ1-4 and V is TRBV5-6; D is possibly TRBD1 (6 bases). The length of the CDR3 is 14 residues. Trimming removed 4 bases at V and 8 bases at J, with 15 bases between. CDR1 and CDR2 from the germline V gene are SGHDT and YYEEEE.

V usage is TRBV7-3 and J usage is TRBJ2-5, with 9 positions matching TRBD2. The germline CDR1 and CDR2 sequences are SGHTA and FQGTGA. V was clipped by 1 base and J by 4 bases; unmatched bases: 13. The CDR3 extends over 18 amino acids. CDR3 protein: CASSLSPPGGRAGETQYF. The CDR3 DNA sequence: TGTGCCAGCAGCTTAAGTCCACCGGGCGGGAGGGCCGGAGAGACCCAGTACTTC.

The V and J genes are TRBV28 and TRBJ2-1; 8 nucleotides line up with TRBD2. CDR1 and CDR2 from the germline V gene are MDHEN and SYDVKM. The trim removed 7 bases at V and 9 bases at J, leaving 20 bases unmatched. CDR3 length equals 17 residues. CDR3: CASNSTQGGRNCVEQFF. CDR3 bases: TGTGCCAGCAACTCAACTCAGGGCGGGAGGAATTGTGTTGAGCAGTTCTTC.

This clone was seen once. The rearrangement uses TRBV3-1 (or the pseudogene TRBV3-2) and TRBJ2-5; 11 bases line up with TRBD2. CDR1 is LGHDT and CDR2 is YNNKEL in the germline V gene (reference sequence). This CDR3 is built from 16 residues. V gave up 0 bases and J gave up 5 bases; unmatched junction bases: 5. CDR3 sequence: CASSQDRLAGFETQYF. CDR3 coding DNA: TGTGCCAGCAGCCAAGATAGACTAGCGGGGTTCGAGACCCAGTACTTC.

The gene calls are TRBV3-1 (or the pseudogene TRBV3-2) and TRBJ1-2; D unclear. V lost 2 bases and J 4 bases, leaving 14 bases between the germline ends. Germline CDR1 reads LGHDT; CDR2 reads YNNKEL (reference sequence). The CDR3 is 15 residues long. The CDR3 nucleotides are TGTGCCAGCAGCCAAAGTAGGGTGGGGTCCTATGGCTACACCTTC. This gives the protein CASSQSRVGSYGYTF.

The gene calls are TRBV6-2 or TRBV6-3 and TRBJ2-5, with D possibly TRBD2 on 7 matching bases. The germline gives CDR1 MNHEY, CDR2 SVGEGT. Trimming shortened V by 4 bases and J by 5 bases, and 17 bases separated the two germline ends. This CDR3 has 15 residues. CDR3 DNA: TGTGCCAGCAGTTGTCACAGGGAGGGCCCGGAGACCCAGTACTTC. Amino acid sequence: CASSCHREGPETQYF.

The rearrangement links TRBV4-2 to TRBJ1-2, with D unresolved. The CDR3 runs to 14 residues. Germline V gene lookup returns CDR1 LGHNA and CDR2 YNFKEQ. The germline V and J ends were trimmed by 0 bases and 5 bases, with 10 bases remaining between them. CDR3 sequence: CASSQDIPPYGYTF. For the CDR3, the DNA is TGTGCCAGCAGCCAAGATATCCCACCATATGGCTACACCTTC.

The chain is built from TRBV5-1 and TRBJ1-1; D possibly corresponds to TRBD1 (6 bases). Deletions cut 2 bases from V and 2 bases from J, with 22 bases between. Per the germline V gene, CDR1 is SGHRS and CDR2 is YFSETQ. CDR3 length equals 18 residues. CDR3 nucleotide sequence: TGCGCCAGCAGCTTCTCTCTGGGGGGGCGTCTAGCTAACACTGAAGCTTTCTTT. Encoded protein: CASSFSLGGRLANTEAFF. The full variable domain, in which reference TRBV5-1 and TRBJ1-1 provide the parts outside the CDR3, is KAGVTQTPRYLIKTRGQQVTLSCSPISGHRSVSWYQQTPGQGLQFLFEYFSETQRNKGNFPGRFSGRQFSNSRSEMNVSTLELGDSALYLCASSFSLGGRLANTEAFFGQGTRLTVV.

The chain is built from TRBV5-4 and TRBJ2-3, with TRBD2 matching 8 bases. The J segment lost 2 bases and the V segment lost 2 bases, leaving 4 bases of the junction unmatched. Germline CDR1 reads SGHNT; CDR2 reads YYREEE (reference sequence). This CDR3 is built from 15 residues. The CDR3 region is CASSLAGAFTDTQYF. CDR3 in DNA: TGTGCCAGCAGCTTAGCGGGGGCCTTCACAGATACGCAGTATTTT.

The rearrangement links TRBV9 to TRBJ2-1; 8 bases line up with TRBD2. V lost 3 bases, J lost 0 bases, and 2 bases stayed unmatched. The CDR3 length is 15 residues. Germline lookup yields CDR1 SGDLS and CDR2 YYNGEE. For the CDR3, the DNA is TGTGCCAGCAGCGCGAGCGGGAGCTCCTACAATGAGCAGTTCTTC. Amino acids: CASSASGSSYNEQFF.

Written as DNA, the CDR3 is TGTGCCAGCAGCCAGACGACAACTAATGAAAAACTGTTTTTT. Translated: CASSQTTTNEKLFF. The chain couples TRBV3-1 (or the pseudogene TRBV3-2) to TRBJ1-4; D is uncertain. V was trimmed by 3 bases and J by 0 bases, leaving 5 bases between them. Germline CDR1 LGHDT, CDR2 YNNKEL (reference sequence). The CDR3 contains 14 residues.

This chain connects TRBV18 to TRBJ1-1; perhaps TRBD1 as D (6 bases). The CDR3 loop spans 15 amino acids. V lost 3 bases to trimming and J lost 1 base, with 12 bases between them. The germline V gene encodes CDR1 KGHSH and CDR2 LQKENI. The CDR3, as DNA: TGTGCCAGCTCACCGCAGGGACACTCGAACACTGAAGCTTTCTTT. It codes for CASSPQGHSNTEAFF.

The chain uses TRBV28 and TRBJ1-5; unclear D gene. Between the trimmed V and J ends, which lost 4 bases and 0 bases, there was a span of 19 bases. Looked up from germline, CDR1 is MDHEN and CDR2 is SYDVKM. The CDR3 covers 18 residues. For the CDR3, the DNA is TGTGCCAGCAGTTACCCGGTGGAATGGGTCTATAGCAATCAGCCCCAGCATTTT. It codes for CASSYPVEWVYSNQPQHF. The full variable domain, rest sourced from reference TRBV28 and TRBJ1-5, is DVKVTQSSRYLVKRTGEKVFLECVQDMDHENMFWYRQDPGLGLRLIYFSYDVKMKEKGDIPEGYSVSREKKERFSLILESASTNQTSMYLCASSYPVEWVYSNQPQHFGDGTRLSIL.

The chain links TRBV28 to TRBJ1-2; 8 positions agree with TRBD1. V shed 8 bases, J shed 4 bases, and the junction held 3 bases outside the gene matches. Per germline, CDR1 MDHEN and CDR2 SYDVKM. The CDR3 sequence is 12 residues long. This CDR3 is CASGQGGYGYTF. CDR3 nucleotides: TGTGCCAGCGGACAGGGAGGCTATGGCTACACCTTC.

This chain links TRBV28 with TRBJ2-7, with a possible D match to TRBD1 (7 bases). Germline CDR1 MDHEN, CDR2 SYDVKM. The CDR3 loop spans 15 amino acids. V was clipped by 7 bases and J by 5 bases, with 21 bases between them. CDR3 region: CASNERGAGGNEQYF. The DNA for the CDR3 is TGTGCCAGCAACGAACGAGGGGCAGGGGGGAACGAGCAGTACTTC.

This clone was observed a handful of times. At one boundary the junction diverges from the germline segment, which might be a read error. The CDR3 here is CASSDDPGLPTNTQYF. The CDR3, as DNA: TGTGCCAGCAGTGACGATCCGGGACTGCCCACAAATACGCAGTATTTT. The chain recombines TRBV6-4 with TRBJ2-3, with D perhaps matching TRBD2 (6 bases). CDR3 length: 16 residues. Germline values: CDR1 MRHNA, CDR2 SNTAGT.

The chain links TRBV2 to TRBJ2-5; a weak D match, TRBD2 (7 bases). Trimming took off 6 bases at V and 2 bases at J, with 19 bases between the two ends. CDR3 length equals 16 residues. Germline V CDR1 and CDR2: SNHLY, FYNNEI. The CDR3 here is CASSGGLIGAQETQYF. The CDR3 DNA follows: TGTGCCAGCAGCGGGGGGCTGATAGGGGCTCAAGAGACCCAGTACTTC. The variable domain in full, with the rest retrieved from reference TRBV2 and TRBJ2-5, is EPEVTQTPSHQVTQMGQEVILRCVPISNHLYFYWYRQILGQKVEFLVSFYNNEISEKSEIFDDQFSVERPDGSNFTLKIRSTKLEDSAMYFCASSGGLIGAQETQYFGPGTRLLVL.

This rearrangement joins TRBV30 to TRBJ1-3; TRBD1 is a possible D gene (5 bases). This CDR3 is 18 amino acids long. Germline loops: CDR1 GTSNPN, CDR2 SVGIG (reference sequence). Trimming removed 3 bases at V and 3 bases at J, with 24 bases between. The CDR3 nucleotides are TGTGCCTGGAGGGCCCGGGGGTCTTTGGTGCTCTTTGGAAACACCATATATTTT. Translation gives CAWRARGSLVLFGNTIYF.

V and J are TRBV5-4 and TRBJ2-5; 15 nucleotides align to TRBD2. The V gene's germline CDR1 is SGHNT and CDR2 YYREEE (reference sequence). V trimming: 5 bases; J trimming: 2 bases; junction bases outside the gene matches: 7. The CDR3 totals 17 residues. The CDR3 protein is CASRPGTSGRTQETQYF. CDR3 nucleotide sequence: TGTGCCAGCAGACCCGGGACTAGCGGGAGGACTCAAGAGACCCAGTACTTC.

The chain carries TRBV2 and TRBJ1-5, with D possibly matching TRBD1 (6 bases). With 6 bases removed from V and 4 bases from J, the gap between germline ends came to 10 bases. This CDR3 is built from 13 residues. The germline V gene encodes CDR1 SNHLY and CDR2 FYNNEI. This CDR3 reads CASSATGNQPQHF. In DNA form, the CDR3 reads TGTGCCAGCAGCGCAACAGGGAATCAGCCCCAGCATTTT.

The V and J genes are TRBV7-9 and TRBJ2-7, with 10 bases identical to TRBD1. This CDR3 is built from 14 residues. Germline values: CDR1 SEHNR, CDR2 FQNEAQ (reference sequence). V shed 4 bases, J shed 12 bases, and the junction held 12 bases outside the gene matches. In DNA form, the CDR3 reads TGTGCCAGCAGCTCGGACAGGGGGTTCGGGAGGTGGTACTTC. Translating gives CASSSDRGFGRWYF.

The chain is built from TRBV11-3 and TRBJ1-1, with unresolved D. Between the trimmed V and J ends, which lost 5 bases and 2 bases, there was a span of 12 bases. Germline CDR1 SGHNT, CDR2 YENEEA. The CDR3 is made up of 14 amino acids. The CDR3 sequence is CASSPGTDNTEAFF. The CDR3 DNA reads TGTGCCAGCAGCCCTGGAACAGATAACACTGAAGCTTTCTTT.

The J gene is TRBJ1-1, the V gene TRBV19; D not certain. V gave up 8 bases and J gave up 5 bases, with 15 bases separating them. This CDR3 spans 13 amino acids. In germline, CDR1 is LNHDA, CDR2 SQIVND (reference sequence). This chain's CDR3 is CASASKLQTEAFF. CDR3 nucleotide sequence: TGTGCCAGTGCGTCAAAGTTACAAACTGAAGCTTTCTTT.

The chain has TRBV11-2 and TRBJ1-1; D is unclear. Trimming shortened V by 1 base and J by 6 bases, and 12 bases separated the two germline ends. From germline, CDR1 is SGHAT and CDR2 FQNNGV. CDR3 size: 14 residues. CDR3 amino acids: CASSLGGSFAEAFF. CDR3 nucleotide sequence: TGTGCCAGCAGCTTAGGGGGTAGTTTCGCTGAAGCTTTCTTT.

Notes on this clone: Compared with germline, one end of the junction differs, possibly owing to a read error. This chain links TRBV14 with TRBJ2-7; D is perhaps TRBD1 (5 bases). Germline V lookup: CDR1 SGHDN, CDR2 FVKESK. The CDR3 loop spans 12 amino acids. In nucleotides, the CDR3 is TGTGCCAGCAGCCAAGAGAACAGGTCGCCCGACTTC. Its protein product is CASSQENRSPDF.

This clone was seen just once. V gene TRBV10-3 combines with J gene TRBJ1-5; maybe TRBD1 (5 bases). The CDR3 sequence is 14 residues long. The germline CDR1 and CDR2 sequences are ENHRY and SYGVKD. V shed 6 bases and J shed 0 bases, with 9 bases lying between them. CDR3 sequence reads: CAISKQDSNQPQHF. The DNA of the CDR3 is TGTGCCATCAGCAAACAGGATAGCAATCAGCCCCAGCATTTT.

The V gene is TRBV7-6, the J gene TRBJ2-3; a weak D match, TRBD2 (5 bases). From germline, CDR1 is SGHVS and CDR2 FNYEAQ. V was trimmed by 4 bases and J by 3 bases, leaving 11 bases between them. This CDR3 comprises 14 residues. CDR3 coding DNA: TGTGCCAGCAGCTCCACCTGGAGGACAGATACGCAGTATTTT. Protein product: CASSSTWRTDTQYF.

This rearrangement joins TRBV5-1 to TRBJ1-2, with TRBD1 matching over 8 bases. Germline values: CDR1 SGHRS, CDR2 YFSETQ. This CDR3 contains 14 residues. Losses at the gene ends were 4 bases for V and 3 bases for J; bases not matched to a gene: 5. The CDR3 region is CASSGGQGYYGYTF. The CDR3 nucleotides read TGCGCCAGCAGCGGCGGACAGGGCTACTATGGCTACACCTTC.

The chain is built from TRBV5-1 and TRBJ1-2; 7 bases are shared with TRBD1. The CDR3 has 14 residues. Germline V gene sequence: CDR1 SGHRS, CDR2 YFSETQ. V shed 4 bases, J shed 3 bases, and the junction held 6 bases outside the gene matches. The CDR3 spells CASSDRDSDYGYTF. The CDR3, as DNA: TGCGCCAGCAGCGACAGGGACAGCGACTATGGCTACACCTTC.

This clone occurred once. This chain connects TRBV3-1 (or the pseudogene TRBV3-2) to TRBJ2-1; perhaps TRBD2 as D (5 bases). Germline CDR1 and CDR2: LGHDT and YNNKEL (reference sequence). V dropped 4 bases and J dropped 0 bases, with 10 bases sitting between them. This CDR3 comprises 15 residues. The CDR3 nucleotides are TGTGCCAGCAGCCTAGGAGCGGTCTCCTACAATGAGCAGTTCTTC. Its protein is CASSLGAVSYNEQFF.